The TCR beta chain described here comes from a study of control samples from healthy donors and cancer patients. CDR3 length: 13 amino acids. V was clipped by 5 bases and J by 1 base, with 9 bases between them. CDR1 is LGHDT and CDR2 is YNNKEL in the germline V gene (reference sequence). Libraries were prepared by immunoSEQ multiplex PCR; TCRdb keeps only in-frame clonotypes and omits some of them. The sample holds about 120,000 clones, around nine tenths seen once. Sequencing was performed on blood. The TCR was taken from a woman aged 70-85 years in good health. The rearrangement joins TRBV3-1 (or the pseudogene TRBV3-2) to TRBJ2-7, with D perhaps matching TRBD1 (6 bases). The CDR3 coding sequence is TGTGCCAGCAGCGGGACATCTTCCTACGAGCAGTACTTC. Its translation: CASSGTSSYEQYF.